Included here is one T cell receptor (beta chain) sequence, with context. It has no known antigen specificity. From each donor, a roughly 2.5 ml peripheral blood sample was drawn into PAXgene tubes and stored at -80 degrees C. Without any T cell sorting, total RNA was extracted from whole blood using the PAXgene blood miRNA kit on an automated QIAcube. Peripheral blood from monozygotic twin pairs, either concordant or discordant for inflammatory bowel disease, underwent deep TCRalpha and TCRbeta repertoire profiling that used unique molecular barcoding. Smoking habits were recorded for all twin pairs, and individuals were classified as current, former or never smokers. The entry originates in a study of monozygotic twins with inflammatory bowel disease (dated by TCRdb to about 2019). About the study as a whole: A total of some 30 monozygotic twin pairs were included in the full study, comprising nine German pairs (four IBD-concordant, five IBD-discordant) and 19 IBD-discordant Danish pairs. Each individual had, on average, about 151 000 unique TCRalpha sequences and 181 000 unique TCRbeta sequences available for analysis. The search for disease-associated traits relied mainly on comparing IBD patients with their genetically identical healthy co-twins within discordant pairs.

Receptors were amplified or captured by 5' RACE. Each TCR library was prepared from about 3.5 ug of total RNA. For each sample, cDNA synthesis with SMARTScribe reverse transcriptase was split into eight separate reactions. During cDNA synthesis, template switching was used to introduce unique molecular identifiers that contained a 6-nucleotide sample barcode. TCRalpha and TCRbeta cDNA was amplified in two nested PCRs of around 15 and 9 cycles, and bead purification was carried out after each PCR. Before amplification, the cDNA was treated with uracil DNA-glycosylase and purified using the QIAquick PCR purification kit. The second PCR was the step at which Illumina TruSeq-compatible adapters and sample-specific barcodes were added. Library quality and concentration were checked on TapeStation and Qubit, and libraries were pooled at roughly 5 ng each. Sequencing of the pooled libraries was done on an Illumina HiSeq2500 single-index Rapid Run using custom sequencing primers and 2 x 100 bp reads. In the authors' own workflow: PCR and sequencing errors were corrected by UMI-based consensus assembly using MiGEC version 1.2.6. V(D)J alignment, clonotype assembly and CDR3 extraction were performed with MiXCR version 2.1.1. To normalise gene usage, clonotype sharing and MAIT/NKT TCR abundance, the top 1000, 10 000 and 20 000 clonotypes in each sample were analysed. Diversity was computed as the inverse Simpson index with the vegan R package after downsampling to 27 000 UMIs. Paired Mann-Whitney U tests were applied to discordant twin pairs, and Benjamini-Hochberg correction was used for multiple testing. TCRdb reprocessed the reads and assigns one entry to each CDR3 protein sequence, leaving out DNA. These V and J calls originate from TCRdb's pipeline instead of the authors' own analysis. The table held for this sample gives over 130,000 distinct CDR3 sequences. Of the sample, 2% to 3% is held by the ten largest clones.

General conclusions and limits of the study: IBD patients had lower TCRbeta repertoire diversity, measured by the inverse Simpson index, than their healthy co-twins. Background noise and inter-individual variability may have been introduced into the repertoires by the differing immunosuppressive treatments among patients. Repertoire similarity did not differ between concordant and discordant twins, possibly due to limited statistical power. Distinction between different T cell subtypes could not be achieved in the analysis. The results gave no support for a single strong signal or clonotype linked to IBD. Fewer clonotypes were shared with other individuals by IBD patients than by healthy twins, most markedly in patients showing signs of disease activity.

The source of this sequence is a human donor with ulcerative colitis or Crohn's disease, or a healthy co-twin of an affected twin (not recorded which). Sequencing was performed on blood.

CDR3 region: CASSPTGRGTGELFF. The chain employs TRBV19 and TRBJ2-2; TCRdb reports TRBD2, a call that lacks DNA to check it against. The germline V gene (reference sequence) yields LNHDA for CDR1 and SQIVND for CDR2. The CDR3 measures 15 amino acids from cysteine to phenylalanine. The coding DNA is unavailable.